This T cell receptor beta chain was observed in a study of blood T cell repertoires in COVID-19. The germline V and J ends were trimmed by 5 bases and 5 bases, with 13 bases remaining between them. This CDR3 spans 13 amino acids. Per the germline V gene, CDR1 is SGHDT and CDR2 is YYEEEE. The data were produced by immunoSEQ multiplex PCR, yet TCRdb's version contains in-frame clones alone and is incomplete. The sample carries hundreds of thousands of clones, more than 80% recorded once. V is TRBV5-6 and J is TRBJ2-5, with a tentative D call TRBD1 (5 bases). The sample was PBMCs or T cells enriched from blood (not recorded which). This receptor was taken from a man between 25 and 39 years old who had recovered from COVID-19. The CDR3 DNA follows: TGTGCCAGCAGTTCTCAGGGTGGGGAGACCCAGTACTTC. This translates into CASSSQGGETQYF.